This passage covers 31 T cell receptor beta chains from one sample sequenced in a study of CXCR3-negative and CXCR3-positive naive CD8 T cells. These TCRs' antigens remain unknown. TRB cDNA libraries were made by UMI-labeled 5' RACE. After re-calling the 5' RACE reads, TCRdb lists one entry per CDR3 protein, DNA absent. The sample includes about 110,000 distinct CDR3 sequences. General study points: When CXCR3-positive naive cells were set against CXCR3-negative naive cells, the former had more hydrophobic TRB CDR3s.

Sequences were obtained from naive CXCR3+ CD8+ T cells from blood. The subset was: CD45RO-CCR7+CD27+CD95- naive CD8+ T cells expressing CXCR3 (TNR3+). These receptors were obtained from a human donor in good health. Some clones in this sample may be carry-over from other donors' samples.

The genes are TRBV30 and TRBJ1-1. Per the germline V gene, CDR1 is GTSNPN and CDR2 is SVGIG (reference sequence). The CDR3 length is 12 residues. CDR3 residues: CAWSTVNTEAFF.

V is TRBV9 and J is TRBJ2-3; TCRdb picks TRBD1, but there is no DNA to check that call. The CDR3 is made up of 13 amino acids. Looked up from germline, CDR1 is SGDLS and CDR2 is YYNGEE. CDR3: CASSGTGPDTQYF.

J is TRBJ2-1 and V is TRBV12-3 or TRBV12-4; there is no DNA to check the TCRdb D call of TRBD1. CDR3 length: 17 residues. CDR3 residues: CASSLRLGQGVRGEQFF.

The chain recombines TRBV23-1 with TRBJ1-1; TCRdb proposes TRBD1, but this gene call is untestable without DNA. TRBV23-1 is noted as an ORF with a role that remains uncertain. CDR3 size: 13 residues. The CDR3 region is CASSHGGRLEAFF.

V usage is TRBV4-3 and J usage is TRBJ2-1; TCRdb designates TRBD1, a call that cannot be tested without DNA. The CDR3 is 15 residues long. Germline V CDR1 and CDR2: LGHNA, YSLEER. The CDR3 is CASSQGQGPGNEQFF.

CDR3: CSVLLGTGELFF. The rearrangement uses TRBV29-1 and TRBJ2-2; the TRBD2 assignment by TCRdb is unverifiable without DNA. Germline V CDR1 and CDR2: SQVTM, ANQGSEA. The CDR3 is 12 amino acids.

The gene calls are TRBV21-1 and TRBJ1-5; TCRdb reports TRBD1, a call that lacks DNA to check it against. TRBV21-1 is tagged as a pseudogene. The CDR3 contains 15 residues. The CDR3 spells CASTGQGACNQPQHF.

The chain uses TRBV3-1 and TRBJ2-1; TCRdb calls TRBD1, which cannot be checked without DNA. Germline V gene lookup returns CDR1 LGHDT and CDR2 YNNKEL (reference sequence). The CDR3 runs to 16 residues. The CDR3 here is CASSQVGAGTYNEQFF.

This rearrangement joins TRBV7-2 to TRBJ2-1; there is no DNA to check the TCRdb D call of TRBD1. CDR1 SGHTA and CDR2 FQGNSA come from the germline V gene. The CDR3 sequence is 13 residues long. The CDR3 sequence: CASSWTGTNEQFF.

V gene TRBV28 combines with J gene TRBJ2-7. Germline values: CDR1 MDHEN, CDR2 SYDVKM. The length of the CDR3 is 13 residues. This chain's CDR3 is CASRSKDTYEQYF. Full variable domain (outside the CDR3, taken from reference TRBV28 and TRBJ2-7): DVKVTQSSRYLVKRTGEKVFLECVQDMDHENMFWYRQDPGLGLRLIYFSYDVKMKEKGDIPEGYSVSREKKERFSLILESASTNQTSMYLCASRSKDTYEQYFGPGTRLTVT.

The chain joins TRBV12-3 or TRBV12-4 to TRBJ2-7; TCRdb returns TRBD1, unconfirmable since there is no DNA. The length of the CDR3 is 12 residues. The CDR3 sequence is CASRPGQLEQYF.

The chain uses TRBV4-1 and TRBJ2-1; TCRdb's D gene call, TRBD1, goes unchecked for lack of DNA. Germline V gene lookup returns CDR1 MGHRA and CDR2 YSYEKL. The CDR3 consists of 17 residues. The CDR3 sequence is CASSQGVGTGEVNEQFF.

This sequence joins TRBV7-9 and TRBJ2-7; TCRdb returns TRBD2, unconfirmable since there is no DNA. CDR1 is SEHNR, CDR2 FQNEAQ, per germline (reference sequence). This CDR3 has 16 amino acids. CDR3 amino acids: CASSSTSQGAPYEQYF.

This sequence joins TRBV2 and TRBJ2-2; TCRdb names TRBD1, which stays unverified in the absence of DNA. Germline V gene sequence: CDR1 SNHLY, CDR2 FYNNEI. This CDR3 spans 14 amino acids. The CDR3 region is CASSETGGTGELLF.

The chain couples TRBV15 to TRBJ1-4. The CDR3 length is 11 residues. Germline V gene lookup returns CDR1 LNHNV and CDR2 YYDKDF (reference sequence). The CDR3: CATSSGGKLFF.

The CDR3 loop is CASSDANTGELFF. This chain joins TRBV6-2 or TRBV6-3 and TRBJ2-2. The CDR3 consists of 13 residues. The germline gives CDR1 MNHEY, CDR2 SVGEGT.

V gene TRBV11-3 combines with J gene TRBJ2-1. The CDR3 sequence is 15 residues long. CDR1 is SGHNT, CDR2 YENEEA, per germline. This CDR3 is CASSLGGDSYNEQFF.

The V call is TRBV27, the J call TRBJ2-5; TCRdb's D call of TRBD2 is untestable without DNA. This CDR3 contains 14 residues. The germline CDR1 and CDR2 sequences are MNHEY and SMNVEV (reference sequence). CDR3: CASSFLPYQETQYF.

CDR3 loop: CASSPLGGDGTYEQYF. The genes are TRBV7-6 and TRBJ2-7; the D gene TCRdb calls, TRBD1, cannot be checked with no DNA. CDR3 length: 16 residues. Germline V gene lookup returns CDR1 SGHVS and CDR2 FNYEAQ.

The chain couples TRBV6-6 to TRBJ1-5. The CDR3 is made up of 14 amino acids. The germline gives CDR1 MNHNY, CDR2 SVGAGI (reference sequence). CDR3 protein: CASSYRKAISPQHF.

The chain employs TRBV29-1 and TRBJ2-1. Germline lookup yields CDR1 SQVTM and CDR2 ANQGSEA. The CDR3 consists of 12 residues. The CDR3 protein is CSATGPYNEQFF.

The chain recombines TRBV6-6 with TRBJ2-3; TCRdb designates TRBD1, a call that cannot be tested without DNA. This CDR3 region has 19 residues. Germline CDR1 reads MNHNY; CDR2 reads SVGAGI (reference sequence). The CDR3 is CASSYSWGPREVGTDTQYF.

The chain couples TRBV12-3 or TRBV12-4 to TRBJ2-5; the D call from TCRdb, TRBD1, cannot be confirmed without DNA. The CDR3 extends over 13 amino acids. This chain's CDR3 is CASQNGGGETQYF.

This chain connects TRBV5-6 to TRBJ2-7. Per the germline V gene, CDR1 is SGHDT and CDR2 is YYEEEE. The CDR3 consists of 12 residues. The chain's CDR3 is CASSLEPSEQYF.

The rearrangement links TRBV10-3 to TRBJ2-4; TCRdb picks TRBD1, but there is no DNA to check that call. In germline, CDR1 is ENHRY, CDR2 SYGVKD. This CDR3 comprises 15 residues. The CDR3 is CAISELEGRGNIQYF.

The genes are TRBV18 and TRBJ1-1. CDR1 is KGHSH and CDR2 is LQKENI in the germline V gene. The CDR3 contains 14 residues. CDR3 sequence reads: CASSPPDWDTEAFF.

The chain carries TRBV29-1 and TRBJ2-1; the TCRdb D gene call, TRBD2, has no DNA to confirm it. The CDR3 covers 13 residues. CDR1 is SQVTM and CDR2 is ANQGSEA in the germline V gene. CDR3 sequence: CSAGTSGSNEQFF.

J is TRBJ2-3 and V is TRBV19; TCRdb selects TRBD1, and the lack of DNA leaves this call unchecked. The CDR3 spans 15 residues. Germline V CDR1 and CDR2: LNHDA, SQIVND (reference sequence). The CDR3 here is CASSIGQGMTDTQYF.

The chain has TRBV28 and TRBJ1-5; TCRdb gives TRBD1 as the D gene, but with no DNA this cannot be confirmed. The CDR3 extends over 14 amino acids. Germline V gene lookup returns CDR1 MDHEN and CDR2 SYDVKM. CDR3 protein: CASSLRQQYQPQHF.

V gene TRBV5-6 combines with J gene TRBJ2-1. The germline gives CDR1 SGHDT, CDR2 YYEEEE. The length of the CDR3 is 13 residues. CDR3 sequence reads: CASSFSLRNEQFF. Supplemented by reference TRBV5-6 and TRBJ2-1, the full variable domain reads DAGVTQSPTHLIKTRGQQVTLRCSPKSGHDTVSWYQQALGQGPQFIFQYYEEEERQRGNFPDRFSGHQFPNYSSELNVNALLLGDSALYLCASSFSLRNEQFFGPGTRLTVL.

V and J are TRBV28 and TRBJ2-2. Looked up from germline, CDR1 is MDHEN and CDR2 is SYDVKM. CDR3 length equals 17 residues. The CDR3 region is CASSSRIFRANTGELFF. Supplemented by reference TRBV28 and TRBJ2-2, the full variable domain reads DVKVTQSSRYLVKRTGEKVFLECVQDMDHENMFWYRQDPGLGLRLIYFSYDVKMKEKGDIPEGYSVSREKKERFSLILESASTNQTSMYLCASSSRIFRANTGELFFGEGSRLTVL.